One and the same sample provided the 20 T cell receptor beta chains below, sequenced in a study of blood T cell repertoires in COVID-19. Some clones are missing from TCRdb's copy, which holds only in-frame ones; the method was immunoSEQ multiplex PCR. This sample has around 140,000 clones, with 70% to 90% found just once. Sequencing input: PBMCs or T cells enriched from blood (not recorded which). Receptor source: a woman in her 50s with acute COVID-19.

In nucleotides, the CDR3 is TGTGCCACCAGTGATCCTATTCGCACAGATACGCAGTATTTT. It yields the protein CATSDPIRTDTQYF. The chain combines TRBV24-1 with TRBJ2-3; D ambiguous. Germline-derived CDR1 and CDR2 are KGHDR and SFDVKD. V lost 3 bases and J 1 base, leaving 7 bases between the germline ends. The CDR3 is 14 amino acids.

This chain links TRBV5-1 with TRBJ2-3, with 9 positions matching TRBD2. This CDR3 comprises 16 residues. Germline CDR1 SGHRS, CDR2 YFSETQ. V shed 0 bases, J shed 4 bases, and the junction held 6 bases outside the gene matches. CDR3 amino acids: CASSLVGSGSSDTQYF. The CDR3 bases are TGCGCCAGCAGCTTGGTCGGTAGCGGGAGTTCAGATACGCAGTATTTT. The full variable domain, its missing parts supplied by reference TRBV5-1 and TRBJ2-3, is KAGVTQTPRYLIKTRGQQVTLSCSPISGHRSVSWYQQTPGQGLQFLFEYFSETQRNKGNFPGRFSGRQFSNSRSEMNVSTLELGDSALYLCASSLVGSGSSDTQYFGPGTRLTVL.

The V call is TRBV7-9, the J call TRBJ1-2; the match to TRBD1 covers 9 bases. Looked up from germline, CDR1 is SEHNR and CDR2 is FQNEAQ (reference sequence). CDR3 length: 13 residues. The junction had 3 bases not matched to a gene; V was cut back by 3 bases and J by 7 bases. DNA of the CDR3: TGTGCCAGCAGCTTTGGACAGGGGCCTGGCTACACCTTC. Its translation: CASSFGQGPGYTF.

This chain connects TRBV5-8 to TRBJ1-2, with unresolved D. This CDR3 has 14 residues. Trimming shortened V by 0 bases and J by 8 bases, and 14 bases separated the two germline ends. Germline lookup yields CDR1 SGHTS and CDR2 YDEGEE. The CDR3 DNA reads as TGTGCCAGCAGCTTGGCGAACGGGATTGGCGGCTACACCTTC. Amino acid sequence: CASSLANGIGGYTF.

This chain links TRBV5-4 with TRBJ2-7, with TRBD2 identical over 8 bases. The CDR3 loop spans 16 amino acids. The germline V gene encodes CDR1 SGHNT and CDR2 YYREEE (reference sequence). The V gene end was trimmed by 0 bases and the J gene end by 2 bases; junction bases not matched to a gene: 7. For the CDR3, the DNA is TGTGCCAGCAGCTTGGCTAGCGGGCTGTCAACCTACGAGCAGTACTTC. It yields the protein CASSLASGLSTYEQYF.

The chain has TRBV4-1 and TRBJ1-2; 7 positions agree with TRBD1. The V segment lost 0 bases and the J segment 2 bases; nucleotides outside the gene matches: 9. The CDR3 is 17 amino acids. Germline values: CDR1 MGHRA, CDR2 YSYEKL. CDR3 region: CASSQESPGTDNYGYTF. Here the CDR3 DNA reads TGCGCCAGCAGCCAAGAATCTCCCGGGACAGACAACTATGGCTACACCTTC.

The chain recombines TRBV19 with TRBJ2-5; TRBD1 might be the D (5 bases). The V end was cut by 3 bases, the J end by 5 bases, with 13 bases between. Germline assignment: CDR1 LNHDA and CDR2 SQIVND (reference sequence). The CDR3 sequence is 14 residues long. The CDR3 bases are TGTGCCAGTAGTATGACAGTAACGGCGGAGACCCAGTACTTC. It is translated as CASSMTVTAETQYF.

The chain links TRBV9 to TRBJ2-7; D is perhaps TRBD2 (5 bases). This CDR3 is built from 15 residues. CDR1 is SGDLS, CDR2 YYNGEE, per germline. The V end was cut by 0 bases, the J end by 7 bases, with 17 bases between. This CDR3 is CASSVGTPSLGEQYF. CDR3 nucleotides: TGTGCCAGCAGCGTAGGGACTCCCTCCTTGGGAGAGCAGTACTTC.

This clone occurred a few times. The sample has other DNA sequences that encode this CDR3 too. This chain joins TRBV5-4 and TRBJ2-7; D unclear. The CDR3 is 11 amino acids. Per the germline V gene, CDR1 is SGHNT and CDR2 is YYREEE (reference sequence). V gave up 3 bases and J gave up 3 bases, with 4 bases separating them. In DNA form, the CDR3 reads TGTGCCAGCAGCTCCAGCTACGAGCAGTACTTC. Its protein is CASSSSYEQYF.

CDR3 coding DNA: TGCGCCAGCAGCCAAGACCCCCGGGGGGGCTCTGGAAACACCATATATTTT. This encodes CASSQDPRGGSGNTIYF. The genes are TRBV4-1 and TRBJ1-3, with a possible D match to TRBD1 (5 bases). The germline CDR1 and CDR2 sequences are MGHRA and YSYEKL. The CDR3 totals 17 residues. V lost 0 bases and J 0 bases, leaving 12 bases between the germline ends.

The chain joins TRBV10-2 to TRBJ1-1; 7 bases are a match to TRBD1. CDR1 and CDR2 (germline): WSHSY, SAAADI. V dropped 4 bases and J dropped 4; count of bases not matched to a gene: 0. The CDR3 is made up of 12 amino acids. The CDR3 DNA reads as TGCGCCAGCAGTGGGGACAGCACTGAAGCTTTCTTT. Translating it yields CASSGDSTEAFF.

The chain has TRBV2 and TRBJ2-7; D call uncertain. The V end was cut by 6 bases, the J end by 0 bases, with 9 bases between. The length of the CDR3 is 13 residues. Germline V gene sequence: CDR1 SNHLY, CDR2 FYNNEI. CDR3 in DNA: TGTGCCAGCAGAGGTCGGAGCTCCTACGAGCAGTACTTC. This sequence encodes CASRGRSSYEQYF.

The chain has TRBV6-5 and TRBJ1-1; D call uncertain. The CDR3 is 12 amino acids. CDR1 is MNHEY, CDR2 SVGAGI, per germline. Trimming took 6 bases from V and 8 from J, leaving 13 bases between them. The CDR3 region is CASRPRESEAFF. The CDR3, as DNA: TGTGCCAGCAGGCCACGGGAGTCCGAAGCTTTCTTT.

The CDR3 reads CASSLNSGGEGAFF. The CDR3 DNA sequence: TGTGCCAGCAGCTTAAATTCGGGTGGAGAGGGAGCTTTCTTT. The rearrangement uses TRBV7-3 and TRBJ1-1, with D unclear. Trimming stripped 1 base from V and 10 bases from J, with 16 bases between. The CDR3 is 14 amino acids. Germline V gene data show CDR1 as SGHTA and CDR2 as FQGTGA.

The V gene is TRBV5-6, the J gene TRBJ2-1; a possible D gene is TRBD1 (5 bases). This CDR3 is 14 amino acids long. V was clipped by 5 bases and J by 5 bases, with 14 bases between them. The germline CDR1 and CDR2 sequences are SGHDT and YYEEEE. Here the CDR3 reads CASRQGGGNNEQFF. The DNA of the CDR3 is TGTGCCAGCAGGCAGGGTGGCGGAAACAATGAGCAGTTCTTC.

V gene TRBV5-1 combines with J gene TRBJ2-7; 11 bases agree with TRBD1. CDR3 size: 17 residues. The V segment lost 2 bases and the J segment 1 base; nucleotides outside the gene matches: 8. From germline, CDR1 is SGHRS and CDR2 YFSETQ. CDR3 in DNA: TGCGCCAGCAGCTTCAGCTCCGGGACAGGGGGTTCCTACGAGCAGTACTTC. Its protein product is CASSFSSGTGGSYEQYF.

CDR3: CASRYGQGLAYEQYF. CDR3 nucleotide sequence: TGTGCCAGCAGGTATGGACAGGGGCTGGCCTACGAGCAGTACTTC. This sequence joins TRBV6-6 and TRBJ2-7; TRBD1 aligns across 9 bases. The junction had 8 bases not matched to a gene; V was cut back by 6 bases and J by 2 bases. This CDR3 region has 15 residues. The V gene's germline CDR1 is MNHNY and CDR2 SVGAGI (reference sequence).

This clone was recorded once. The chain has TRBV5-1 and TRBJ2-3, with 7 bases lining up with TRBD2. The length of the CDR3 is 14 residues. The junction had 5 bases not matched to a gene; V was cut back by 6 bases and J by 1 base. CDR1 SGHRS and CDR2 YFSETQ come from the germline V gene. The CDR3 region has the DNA TGCGCCAGCAACTCGGCGGGGGGCACAGATACGCAGTATTTT. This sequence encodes CASNSAGGTDTQYF.

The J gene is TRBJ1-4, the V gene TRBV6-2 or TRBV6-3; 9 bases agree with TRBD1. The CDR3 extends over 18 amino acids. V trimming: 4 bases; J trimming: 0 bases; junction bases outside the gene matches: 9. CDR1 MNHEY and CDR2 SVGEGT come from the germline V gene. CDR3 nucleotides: TGTGCCAGCAGTTCATCACCGGGACAGGGAACAACTAATGAAAAACTGTTTTTT. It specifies CASSSSPGQGTTNEKLFF.

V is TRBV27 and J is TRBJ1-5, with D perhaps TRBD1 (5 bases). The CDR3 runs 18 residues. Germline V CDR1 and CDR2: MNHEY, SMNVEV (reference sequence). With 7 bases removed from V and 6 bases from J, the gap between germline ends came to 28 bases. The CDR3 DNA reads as TGTGCCAGCACCCTGGTACCGGGGGAAGGGGTTCTGAGTCAGCCCCAGCATTTT. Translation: CASTLVPGEGVLSQPQHF.